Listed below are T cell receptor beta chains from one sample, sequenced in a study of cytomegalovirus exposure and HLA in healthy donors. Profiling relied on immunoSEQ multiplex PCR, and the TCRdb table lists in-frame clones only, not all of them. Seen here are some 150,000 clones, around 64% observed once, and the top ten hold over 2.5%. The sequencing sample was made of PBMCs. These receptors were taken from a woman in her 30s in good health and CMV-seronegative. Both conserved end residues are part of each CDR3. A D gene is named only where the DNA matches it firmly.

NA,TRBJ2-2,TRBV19,CASSPITGELFF
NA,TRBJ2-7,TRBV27,CASSPSADTYEQYF
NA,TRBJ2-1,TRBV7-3,CASSLLLSSYNEQFF
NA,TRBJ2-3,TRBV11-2,CASSLKPTDTQYF
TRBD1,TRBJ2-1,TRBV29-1,CSVEGRGTYEQFF
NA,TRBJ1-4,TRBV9,CASSKRTGIGEKLFF
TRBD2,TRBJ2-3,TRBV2,CASSDLAGFFGTDTQYF
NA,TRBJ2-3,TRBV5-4,CASSFGDTSTDTQYF
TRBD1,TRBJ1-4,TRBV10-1,CASGTGNEKLFF
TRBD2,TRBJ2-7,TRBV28,CASSATSGKPYEQYF
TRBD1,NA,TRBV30,CAWSAGTGFYEQYF
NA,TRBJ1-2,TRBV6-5,CASSWGGASYGYTF
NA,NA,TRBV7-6,CASSHKPTGRLYEQYF
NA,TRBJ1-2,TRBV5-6,CASVPLGSSLGYTF
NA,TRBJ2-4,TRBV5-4,CASSLSDEGDIQYF
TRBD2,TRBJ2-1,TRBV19,CASSPRAPGLAGGNYNEQFF
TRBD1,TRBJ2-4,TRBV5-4,CASRDGQGFKNIQYF
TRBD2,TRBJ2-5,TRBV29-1,CSVVLIYSDTSGRSETQYF
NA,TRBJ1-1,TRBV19,CASSVPQGDTEAFF
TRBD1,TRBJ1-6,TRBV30,CAWRGTGGTNSPLHF
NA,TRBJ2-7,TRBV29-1,CSVGQVFTYEQYF
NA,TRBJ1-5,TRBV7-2,CASSFSVNQPQHF
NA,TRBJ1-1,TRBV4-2,CASSQDVAGNTEAFF
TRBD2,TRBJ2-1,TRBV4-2,CASSQGAGGPINEQFF
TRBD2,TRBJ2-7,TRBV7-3,CASSVGGGPPYEQYF
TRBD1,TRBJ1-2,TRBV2,CASVSSAAGGGGYTF
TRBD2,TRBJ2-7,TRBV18,CASSPPERGSYEQYF
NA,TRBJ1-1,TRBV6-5,CASSYNRENTEAFF
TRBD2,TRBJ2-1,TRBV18,CASSPYALAGGNEQFF
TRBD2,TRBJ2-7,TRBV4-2,CASSQDWGGPSYEQYF
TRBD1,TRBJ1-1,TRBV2,CASSLTGGGPEAFF
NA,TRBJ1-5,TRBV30,CAWRGGIGVSNQPQHF
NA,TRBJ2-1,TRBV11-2,CASSLDRGTGGSEQFF
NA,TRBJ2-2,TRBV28,CASREVAVANTGELFF
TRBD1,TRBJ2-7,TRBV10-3,CAISESIIRGTGFYEQYF
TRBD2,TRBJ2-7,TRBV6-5,CASTADEASGRQQYF
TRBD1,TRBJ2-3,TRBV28,CASRSTGKDTQYF
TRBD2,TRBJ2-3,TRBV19,CASSPRLATDTQYF
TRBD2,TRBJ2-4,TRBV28,CASSTISGAKNIQYF
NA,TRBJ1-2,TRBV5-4,CASSPRRMAVGYTF
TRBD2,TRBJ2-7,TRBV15,CATSRSGTSGSSGYEQYF
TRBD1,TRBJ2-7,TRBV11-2,CASSPVKGTAYYEQYF